Each of the 20 T cell receptor beta chains below was sequenced from the same sample in a study of T cell changes during pregnancy in multiple sclerosis (dated by TCRdb to between 2017 and 2020). The library was produced with the immunoSEQ multiplex PCR assay. The source is immuneACCESS, and TCRdb retained only in-frame sequences with V and J called. Part of the clones is not carried over; for the studies checked, unresolved V genes explain less than half of this, and the remainder is unexplained. Recorded for this sample are approximately 99,000 clones; approximately 93% of them occurred a single time. The top ten clones comprise almost 1% of the sample. Sequenced material: peripheral blood, taken after pregnancy. The receptors originated from a female donor with multiple sclerosis, enrolled in a pregnancy study.

V is TRBV11-2 and J is TRBJ2-7; the match to TRBD2 covers 14 bases. Germline V gene sequence: CDR1 SGHAT, CDR2 FQNNGV. J gave up 3 bases and V 5 bases, and 9 bases lay outside the gene matches. CDR3 length: 17 amino acids. The DNA for the CDR3 is TGTGCCAGCAGCATAGGACTAGCGGGAGGCGCCGACTACGAGCAGTACTTC. Amino acids: CASSIGLAGGADYEQYF.

This chain uses TRBV5-4 with TRBJ2-5; 12 bases are a match to TRBD2. The CDR3 is 15 residues long. Germline trimming cut 4 bases from V and 5 bases from J; bases unmatched to any gene: 6. CDR1 and CDR2 (germline): SGHNT, YYREEE (reference sequence). CDR3 residues: CASSPRLAGAETQYF. In DNA, the CDR3 is TGTGCCAGCAGCCCCAGACTAGCGGGAGCTGAGACCCAGTACTTC.

The CDR3: CASILWDTSGKNIQYF. DNA for the CDR3: TGTGCCAGCATCCTTTGGGACACTAGCGGAAAAAACATTCAGTACTTC. The chain combines TRBV7-9 with TRBJ2-4, with 8 bases lining up with TRBD2. Germline CDR1 SEHNR, CDR2 FQNEAQ (reference sequence). Trimming removed 7 bases from V and 4 bases from J; junction bases left unmatched: 12. This CDR3 has 16 amino acids. Drawing the rest from reference TRBV7-9 and TRBJ2-4, the complete variable domain is DTGVSQNPRHKITKRGQNVTFRCDPISEHNRLYWYRQTLGQGPEFLTYFQNEAQLEKSRLLSDRFSAERPKGSFSTLEIQRTEQGDSAMYLCASILWDTSGKNIQYFGAGTRLSVL.

The V call is TRBV6-1, the J call TRBJ1-1, with TRBD1 matching over 11 bases. After removal of 4 bases from V and 4 bases from J, the junction contained 2 bases not matched to a gene. The CDR3 covers 14 residues. Germline CDR1 is MNHNS and CDR2 is SASEGT. The CDR3 coding sequence is TGTGCCAGCAGTGGGGGACAGGGGGTCACTGAAGCTTTCTTT. Amino acid sequence: CASSGGQGVTEAFF.

The J gene is TRBJ1-3, the V gene TRBV5-1; 8 bases are shared with TRBD1. The germline V gene has CDR1 SGHRS and CDR2 YFSETQ. The junction had 7 bases not matched to a gene; V was cut back by 5 bases and J by 6 bases. The CDR3 totals 14 residues. DNA of the CDR3: TGCGCCAGCAGGGCAGGGGGCGCCGAAAACACCATATATTTT. It yields the protein CASRAGGAENTIYF.

The V and J genes are TRBV27 and TRBJ2-7; D gene unclear. Trimming pared 0 bases from V and 3 bases from J, leaving 6 bases between. Per the germline V gene, CDR1 is MNHEY and CDR2 is SMNVEV (reference sequence). This CDR3 has 13 residues. CDR3 sequence reads: CASSLSAHYEQYF. CDR3 nucleotides: TGTGCCAGCAGTTTATCCGCGCACTACGAGCAGTACTTC.

This clone was recorded once. This chain connects TRBV5-1 to TRBJ2-1, with 15 nucleotides matching TRBD2. The CDR3 is 15 amino acids. Germline CDR1 reads SGHRS; CDR2 reads YFSETQ. The junction had 2 bases not matched to a gene; V was cut back by 4 bases and J by 6 bases. Here the CDR3 reads CASSLGLAGGNEQFF. CDR3 bases: TGCGCCAGCAGCCTGGGACTAGCGGGAGGCAATGAGCAGTTCTTC.

V and J are TRBV29-1 and TRBJ2-7; 8 bases are a match to TRBD1. J gave up 6 bases and V 4 bases, and 5 bases lay outside the gene matches. CDR3 length: 12 residues. In germline, CDR1 is SQVTM, CDR2 ANQGSEA. The CDR3 here is CSVGQGAGEQYF. CDR3 coding DNA: TGCAGCGTTGGCCAGGGGGCTGGCGAGCAGTACTTC.

The V call is TRBV2, the J call TRBJ1-1, with TRBD1 matching over 8 bases. The CDR3 extends over 13 amino acids. Germline V CDR1 and CDR2: SNHLY, FYNNEI. V lost 6 bases and J lost 4; bases outside the gene matches: 4. CDR3 protein: CASRDRARTEAFF. The CDR3 coding sequence is TGTGCCAGCAGGGACAGGGCCCGCACTGAAGCTTTCTTT.

This clone was picked up one time. The V call is TRBV7-9, the J call TRBJ1-1, with TRBD1 matching 9 bases. The CDR3 has 16 amino acids. The V segment lost 5 bases and the J segment 1 base; nucleotides outside the gene matches: 8. Germline values: CDR1 SEHNR, CDR2 FQNEAQ (reference sequence). CDR3 in DNA: TGTGCCAGCAGCCATACCGAGGGACAGGGGAACACTGAAGCTTTCTTT. Amino acid sequence: CASSHTEGQGNTEAFF.

The gene calls are TRBV7-9 and TRBJ2-1; 11 nucleotides align to TRBD1. This CDR3 comprises 17 residues. CDR1 SEHNR and CDR2 FQNEAQ come from the germline V gene (reference sequence). J was trimmed by 3 bases and V by 4 bases; bases with no gene match: 8. CDR3 amino acids: CASSSPTGTGGYNEQFF. In nucleotides, the CDR3 is TGTGCCAGCAGCTCTCCCACCGGGACAGGGGGCTACAATGAGCAGTTCTTC.

V gene TRBV18 combines with J gene TRBJ2-2; 8 bases fit TRBD1. Germline V lookup: CDR1 KGHSH, CDR2 LQKENI. J lost 4 bases, V lost 4 bases, and 8 bases had no gene match. The CDR3 runs to 16 residues. CDR3 sequence reads: CASSRSDRVATGELFF. CDR3 sequence (DNA): TGTGCCAGCTCACGTTCGGACAGGGTGGCCACCGGGGAGCTGTTTTTT.

The chain recombines TRBV6-1 with TRBJ2-1; D might be TRBD2 (5 bases). The CDR3 runs 13 residues. CDR1 is MNHNS and CDR2 is SASEGT in the germline V gene. The ends were cut back, 6 bases at V and 6 bases at J, with 12 bases in the middle. CDR3 sequence: CASRGPGGNEQFF. The CDR3 DNA is TGTGCCAGCAGGGGCCCAGGAGGCAATGAGCAGTTCTTC.

V gene TRBV7-9 combines with J gene TRBJ2-1; possible D gene TRBD1, 5 bases. The CDR3 consists of 14 residues. CDR1 is SEHNR and CDR2 is FQNEAQ in the germline V gene (reference sequence). V was cut by 3 bases and J by 8 bases, with 14 bases left in between. CDR3 nucleotides: TGTGCCAGCAGCTTCCCAGGGTCCGGCGATGAGCAGTTCTTC. It encodes CASSFPGSGDEQFF.

The chain joins TRBV19 to TRBJ2-3; TRBD2 matches 7 bases. CDR1 is LNHDA and CDR2 is SQIVND in the germline V gene (reference sequence). V gave up 3 bases and J gave up 1 base; unmatched junction bases: 7. The CDR3 covers 16 residues. This chain's CDR3 is CASSIGAGARTDTQYF. DNA for the CDR3: TGTGCCAGTAGTATTGGCGCGGGAGCCCGCACAGATACGCAGTATTTT.

The rearrangement links TRBV2 to TRBJ1-4, with 7 positions matching TRBD1. V was pared by 4 bases and J by 8 bases, with 10 bases of the junction left unmatched. In germline, CDR1 is SNHLY, CDR2 FYNNEI. The CDR3 contains 15 residues. CDR3 in DNA: TGTGCCAGCAGTGTAATGCTAGGGGGCGAAGAAAAACTGTTTTTT. It specifies CASSVMLGGEEKLFF.

This clone was counted once. The chain employs TRBV6-5 and TRBJ1-3; 7 bases agree with TRBD1. The CDR3 contains 14 residues. Trimming at V came to 8 bases and at J to 0 bases, leaving 4 bases not matched to a gene. CDR1 and CDR2 (germline): MNHEY, SVGAGI. The CDR3 DNA follows: TGTGCCAGCGGGGACAGCAACTCTGGAAACACCATATATTTT. This codes for CASGDSNSGNTIYF.

The chain recombines TRBV18 with TRBJ1-3; 8 positions match TRBD1. CDR3 length: 15 amino acids. After removal of 3 bases from V and 4 bases from J, the junction contained 5 bases not matched to a gene. The germline V gene encodes CDR1 KGHSH and CDR2 LQKENI. CDR3 sequence: CASSPDRATGNTIYF. The DNA for the CDR3 is TGTGCCAGCTCACCGGACAGGGCAACAGGAAACACCATATATTTT.

The chain joins TRBV27 to TRBJ2-7; perhaps TRBD2 as D (5 bases). There are 13 residues in the CDR3. Trimming took 4 bases from V and 6 from J, leaving 13 bases between them. The V gene's germline CDR1 is MNHEY and CDR2 SMNVEV (reference sequence). The CDR3 DNA reads as TGTGCCAGCAGTTCTTCACCGAGGGTCGAGCAGTACTTC. This translates into CASSSSPRVEQYF.

The V gene is TRBV10-1, the J gene TRBJ2-1; perhaps TRBD2 as D (6 bases). CDR1 is WNHNN, CDR2 SYGVQD, per germline (reference sequence). Trimming took 6 bases from V and 9 from J, leaving 21 bases between them. The length of the CDR3 is 15 residues. CDR3 loop: CASREVLASRAEQFF. CDR3 nucleotides: TGCGCCAGCAGAGAAGTACTAGCTTCCAGGGCTGAGCAGTTCTTC.